This record concerns one T cell receptor (beta chain) sequence. This entry is derived from a study of T cells in narcolepsy. V gave up 5 bases and J gave up 2 bases, with 3 bases separating them. Per the germline V gene, CDR1 is DFQATT and CDR2 is SNEGSKA (reference sequence). There are 10 residues in the CDR3. Libraries were prepared by immunoSEQ multiplex PCR; TCRdb keeps only in-frame clonotypes and omits some of them. The profile shows about 32,000 clones, approximately 86% of them singletons. This receptor was identified in a human donor with narcolepsy. The sequenced sample consisted of CD45RA- memory CD4+ T cells from PBMCs. This chain joins TRBV20-1 and TRBJ2-5; D remains unclear. The CDR3 bases are TGCAGTGCTCTTCAAGAGACCCAGTACTTC. It is translated as CSALQETQYF.